This TCR beta chain was profiled in a study of technical replicates of blood from a handful of donors (TCRdb year 2017). Library preparation was by the immunoSEQ multiplex PCR assay. Entries here come from immuneACCESS through TCRdb and include only in-frame sequences with V and J called. Some clones fail to appear in such tables; in the studies checked, an unresolved V gene covers under half of the shortfall, and the cause of the remainder is unknown. The sample has 95,000 or so clones on record, 85% to 95% of them singletons. Clones ranked in the top ten supply about 0.37% of the sample. From the cysteine through the phenylalanine, the CDR3 covers 14 amino acids. The entry retains the CDR3 DNA only, 42 bases that are in frame from base 1. The junction shows trimming of 6 bases on V and 6 bases on J, and the gene matches do not reach 7 bases of it. The germline V gene (reference sequence) supplies CDR1 LNHDA and CDR2 SQIVND.

Notes on this clone: Its cognate antigen has yet to be identified. No base quality values were provided; no much bigger clone lies one nucleotide off.

The chain couples TRBV19 to TRBJ1-5; TRBD1 matches 8 bases in the middle. The material sequenced was T cells isolated from PBMCs. The clonotype originates from a human donor in good health. The CDR3 loop reads CASSLGQGGQPQHF. The sequence in DNA is TGTGCCAGTAGCCTCGGACAGGGAGGTCAGCCCCAGCATTTT.